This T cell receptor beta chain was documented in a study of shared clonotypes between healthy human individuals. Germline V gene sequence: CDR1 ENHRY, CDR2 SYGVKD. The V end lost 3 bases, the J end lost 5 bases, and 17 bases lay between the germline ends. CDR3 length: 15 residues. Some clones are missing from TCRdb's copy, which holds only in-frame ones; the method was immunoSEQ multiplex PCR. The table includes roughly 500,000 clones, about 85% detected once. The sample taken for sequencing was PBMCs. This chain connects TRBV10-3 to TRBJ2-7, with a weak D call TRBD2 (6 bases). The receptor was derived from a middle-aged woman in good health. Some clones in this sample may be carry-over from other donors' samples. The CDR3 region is CAISDSPGSWDEQYF. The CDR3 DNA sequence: TGTGCCATCAGTGACTCTCCCGGGAGCTGGGACGAGCAGTACTTC.